A single T cell receptor beta chain is shown here with its context. The antigen is undetermined. CDR3 length: 16 amino acids. J lost 6 bases, V lost 2 bases, and 10 bases had no gene match. Looked up from germline, CDR1 is SGHRS and CDR2 is YFSETQ. At a deep level, the assay was run. Here immunoSEQ multiplex PCR was the method, and the copy in TCRdb shows in-frame clones only, minus some. The repertoire holds a few million clones, with approximately 95% as singletons. This sample stems from a study of shared clonotypes between healthy human individuals. Whole-study findings and limits: Only blood was sampled; tissue repertoires likely differ. In having few donors, the study represented limited genetic and exposure-history diversity.

The TCR was taken from a man aged 18 to 29 in good health. Some clones in this sample may be carry-over from other donors' samples. Sequencing was performed on naive CD4+ T cells from PBMCs. Stated subset: CD45RA+ positively selected. The gene calls are TRBV5-1 and TRBJ2-1; TRBD1 matches at 8 bases. This chain's CDR3 is CASSLQGVLWINEQFF. DNA of the CDR3: TGCGCCAGCAGCTTACAGGGGGTCCTTTGGATCAATGAGCAGTTCTTC.